These 32 T cell receptor beta chains were sequenced from one sample in a study of T-cell reconstitution after alpha-beta-depleted transplantation in children. Unique molecular identifiers tagged the TCRbeta library. Each CDR3 protein is one row after TCRdb ran MiXCR on the PCR reads. The table includes some 550,000 distinct CDR3 sequences, more than 20% detected once. The material was PBMCs, mostly from graft donor cells, obtained 360 days after TCRalphabeta/CD19-depleted stem cell transplant. These receptors all stem from a boy younger than two who had a stem cell transplant for acute myeloid leukemia, so the T cells may come from the graft donor.

The chain recombines TRBV20-1 with TRBJ2-2, with no clear D. The CDR3 sequence is 11 residues long. The germline V gene has CDR1 DFQATT and CDR2 SNEGSKA (reference sequence). Deletions cut 7 bases from V and 3 bases from J, with 6 bases between. As DNA, the CDR3 is TGCAGTGTCGGTTACACCGGGGAGCTGTTTTTT. Translation gives CSVGYTGELFF.

In this sample, this clonotype turned up a few times. V gene TRBV6-1 combines with J gene TRBJ2-7, with 8 bases that match TRBD2. The length of the CDR3 is 14 residues. After removal of 7 bases from V and 5 bases from J, the junction contained 10 bases not matched to a gene. Germline V gene sequence: CDR1 MNHNS, CDR2 SASEGT. CDR3 loop: CASNKTGGKDEQYV. DNA of the CDR3: TGTGCCAGCAATAAAACGGGGGGGAAGGACGAGCAGTACGTC.

The CDR3 DNA is TGTGCCAGCAGCCCCCCTTCCGGGGGGGCCGCCGGGGAGCTGTTTTTT. It specifies CASSPPSGGAAGELFF. This rearrangement joins TRBV7-9 to TRBJ2-2; 8 bases are shared with TRBD2. CDR1 and CDR2 (germline): SEHNR, FQNEAQ (reference sequence). This CDR3 comprises 16 residues. V dropped 5 bases and J dropped 6; count of bases not matched to a gene: 11.

Many counts were recorded for this clonotype. Here the CDR3 reads CASSLDVQGASYEQYF. The CDR3 coding sequence is TGCGCCAGCAGCTTGGATGTGCAGGGGGCATCCTACGAGCAGTACTTC. This chain links TRBV5-1 with TRBJ2-7, with 8 positions matching TRBD1. Germline CDR1 is SGHRS and CDR2 is YFSETQ. This CDR3 comprises 16 residues. Germline trimming cut 0 bases from V and 1 base from J; bases unmatched to any gene: 6.

There are a few counts of this clonotype. The V call is TRBV20-1, the J call TRBJ2-1, with TRBD1 identical over 8 bases. CDR3 length equals 16 residues. V dropped 0 bases and J dropped 4; count of bases not matched to a gene: 8. CDR1 and CDR2 (germline): DFQATT, SNEGSKA (reference sequence). The CDR3 loop reads CSARDDRTGPYNEQFF. The DNA of the CDR3 is TGCAGTGCTAGAGATGATCGGACAGGGCCTTACAATGAGCAGTTCTTC.

J is TRBJ2-3 and V is TRBV7-9; TRBD1 is a possible D gene (5 bases). Trimming pared 1 base from V and 7 bases from J, leaving 9 bases between. The CDR3 sequence is 13 residues long. Germline V gives CDR1 SEHNR, CDR2 FQNEAQ (reference sequence). The CDR3 protein is CASSLDRPHTQYF. DNA for the CDR3: TGTGCCAGCAGCTTAGACAGGCCACATACGCAGTATTTT.

This clonotype has only a few counts. The chain links TRBV6-5 to TRBJ2-2; D may correspond to TRBD1 or TRBD2 (5 bases each). The germline V gene has CDR1 MNHEY and CDR2 SVGAGI. V lost 2 bases to trimming and J lost 0 bases, with 13 bases between them. The CDR3 length is 17 residues. CDR3 bases: TGTGCCAGCAGTTACGGTGCTTGGGGGTCGAACACCGGGGAGCTGTTTTTT. Translated: CASSYGAWGSNTGELFF.

This clonotype was found a few times. The chain links TRBV7-2 to TRBJ2-3, with D tentatively TRBD2 (5 bases). CDR1 and CDR2 from the germline V gene are SGHTA and FQGNSA. There are 13 residues in the CDR3. V was cut by 2 bases and J by 10 bases, with 13 bases left in between. The CDR3 nucleotides are TGTGCCAGCAGCTTAAGTCGGGATTCCTCGCAGTATTTT. Its translation: CASSLSRDSSQYF.

This clonotype has just a few counts. The chain recombines TRBV20-1 with TRBJ2-7; TRBD1 aligns across 9 bases. CDR1 DFQATT and CDR2 SNEGSKA come from the germline V gene (reference sequence). This CDR3 is built from 13 residues. Trimming cost V 6 bases and J 4 bases; bases outside gene matches: 7. This CDR3 reads CSAEPGQGYEQYV. Here the CDR3 DNA reads TGCAGTGCGGAGCCGGGACAGGGTTACGAGCAGTACGTC.

The chain joins TRBV29-1 to TRBJ1-1; D is uncertain. V shed 3 bases and J shed 5 bases, with 10 bases lying between them. The CDR3 totals 12 residues. Germline values: CDR1 SQVTM, CDR2 ANQGSEA. The CDR3: CSVDLGWTEAFF. The CDR3 DNA sequence: TGCAGCGTTGACTTGGGGTGGACTGAAGCTTTCTTT.

The V gene is TRBV4-3, the J gene TRBJ2-1, with 9 bases lining up with TRBD2. CDR1 and CDR2 (germline): LGHNA, YSLEER. CDR3 length: 15 residues. V shed 0 bases, J shed 6 bases, and the junction held 3 bases outside the gene matches. The DNA of the CDR3 is TGCGCCAGCAGCCAAGATGTGACTAGCGGCAATGAGCAGTTCTTC. Encoded protein: CASSQDVTSGNEQFF.

This clonotype was seen a few times. The chain has TRBV5-1 and TRBJ1-2; D remains unclear. Deletions cut 0 bases from V and 12 bases from J, with 15 bases between. Germline V gene lookup returns CDR1 SGHRS and CDR2 YFSETQ. This CDR3 is 13 amino acids long. The CDR3 DNA reads as TGCGCCAGCAGCTTGGCTCCTCAGTCGACGAACACCTTC. This encodes CASSLAPQSTNTF.

This clonotype appeared a few times. The chain couples TRBV4-3 to TRBJ2-7; 7 bases are a match to TRBD1. The V gene end was trimmed by 1 base and the J gene end by 3 bases; junction bases not matched to a gene: 3. Germline V gene data show CDR1 as LGHNA and CDR2 as YSLEER. The CDR3 length is 14 residues. Written as DNA, the CDR3 is TGCGCCAGCAGCCAAGTACAGGGGAGCTACGAGCAGTACTTC. Translation: CASSQVQGSYEQYF.

V gene TRBV11-2 combines with J gene TRBJ1-1; the D gene is possibly TRBD1 (5 bases). Germline V gene data show CDR1 as SGHAT and CDR2 as FQNNGV. The CDR3 is made up of 15 amino acids. The V end lost 4 bases, the J end lost 5 bases, and 17 bases lay between the germline ends. The chain's CDR3 is CASSSLRAGWTEAFF. As DNA, the CDR3 is TGTGCCAGCAGCTCGCTCAGGGCAGGGTGGACTGAAGCTTTCTTT.

The chain carries TRBV6-5 and TRBJ2-1; D is ambiguous. The length of the CDR3 is 17 residues. The ends were cut back, 4 bases at V and 3 bases at J, with 19 bases in the middle. The germline gives CDR1 MNHEY, CDR2 SVGAGI. The CDR3 DNA reads as TGTGCCAGCAGTTCCGCCCTTCGCGAGCTCTACTACAATGAGCAGTTCTTC. Translated, it gives CASSSALRELYYNEQFF.

The chain combines TRBV5-1 with TRBJ2-2, with D maybe TRBD1 (6 bases). The CDR3 covers 15 residues. The V and J ends lost 4 bases and 7 bases respectively, with 17 bases between them. Germline CDR1 and CDR2: SGHRS and YFSETQ. DNA of the CDR3: TGCGCCAGCAGCCTTACAGGGAATGGGCACGGGGAGCTGTTTTTT. The encoded protein is CASSLTGNGHGELFF.

This clonotype has only a few counts. The chain is built from TRBV12-3 or TRBV12-4 and TRBJ2-7; D not certain. With 3 bases removed from V and 1 base from J, the gap between germline ends came to 16 bases. This CDR3 has 16 amino acids. DNA for the CDR3: TGTGCCAGCAGTTTTAGTAGTGGTAGGAATTCCTACGAGCAGTACTTC. Protein product: CASSFSSGRNSYEQYF.

V and J are TRBV27 and TRBJ2-7; TRBD1 matches 7 bases. The germline gives CDR1 MNHEY, CDR2 SMNVEV (reference sequence). J lost 6 bases, V lost 2 bases, and 13 bases had no gene match. CDR3 length equals 16 residues. The CDR3 here is CASSLEGGVMSGEQYF. CDR3 DNA: TGTGCCAGCAGTTTAGAAGGGGGCGTTATGTCTGGCGAGCAGTACTTC.

This clonotype showed up many times. The rearrangement uses TRBV12-3 or TRBV12-4 and TRBJ1-5; D not resolved. CDR3 size: 14 residues. V dropped 0 bases and J dropped 4 bases, with 7 bases sitting between them. The CDR3 reads CASSLAPGNQPQHF. The CDR3 DNA follows: TGTGCCAGCAGTTTAGCGCCGGGGAATCAGCCCCAGCATTTT.

This clonotype was seen repeatedly, ten times or more. V and J are TRBV29-1 and TRBJ2-1; 7 positions match TRBD1. The length of the CDR3 is 13 residues. The germline CDR1 and CDR2 sequences are SQVTM and ANQGSEA. V gave up 8 bases and J gave up 2 bases; unmatched junction bases: 6. In nucleotides, the CDR3 is TGCAGCCTCAGGGGGATCGCCTACAATGAGCAGTTCTTC. As protein: CSLRGIAYNEQFF.

This sequence joins TRBV20-1 and TRBJ2-2; D gene unclear. This CDR3 comprises 15 residues. V was trimmed by 3 bases and J by 1 base, leaving 12 bases between them. Germline assignment: CDR1 DFQATT and CDR2 SNEGSKA (reference sequence). CDR3 protein: CSASRGRRNTGELFF. In nucleotides, the CDR3 is TGCAGTGCTAGCAGAGGTCGTAGGAACACCGGGGAGCTGTTTTTT.

The V and J genes are TRBV9 and TRBJ2-2, with D possibly TRBD2 on 5 matching bases. The CDR3 runs to 15 residues. The V gene's germline CDR1 is SGDLS and CDR2 YYNGEE. Trimming took 0 bases from V and 3 from J, leaving 9 bases between them. The DNA for the CDR3 is TGTGCCAGCAGCGTAGACCCGCGGGACACCGGGGAGCTGTTTTTT. It codes for CASSVDPRDTGELFF.

This clonotype came up many times. V gene TRBV20-1 combines with J gene TRBJ2-7; 14 bases map to TRBD2. The CDR3 is 15 amino acids. After removal of 6 bases from V and 1 base from J, the junction contained 5 bases not matched to a gene. Germline V CDR1 and CDR2: DFQATT, SNEGSKA (reference sequence). CDR3 DNA: TGCAGTGCCGCCGGGACTAGCGGGGGATCCTACGAGCAGTACTTC. Translating it yields CSAAGTSGGSYEQYF.

This clonotype has ten or more counts. J is TRBJ2-3 and V is TRBV5-1; no clear D gene. CDR1 and CDR2 (germline): SGHRS, YFSETQ. CDR3 length: 18 amino acids. V was shortened by 4 bases and J by 4 bases, with 25 bases between the two germline ends. The CDR3 DNA reads as TGCGCCAGCAGCCCCCCTGTACCCGTAGGGCAGGACGCAGATACGCAGTATTTT. Its protein is CASSPPVPVGQDADTQYF.

V usage is TRBV6-5 and J usage is TRBJ2-7; D is perhaps TRBD1 (6 bases). The CDR3 runs 15 residues. The germline V gene has CDR1 MNHEY and CDR2 SVGAGI. V dropped 0 bases and J dropped 3 bases, with 12 bases sitting between them. As DNA, the CDR3 is TGTGCCAGCAGTTACTCCGGGACATTGAACTACGAGCAGTACTTC. Encoded protein: CASSYSGTLNYEQYF.

The J gene is TRBJ2-7, the V gene TRBV27; 9 bases match TRBD1. Germline V gives CDR1 MNHEY, CDR2 SMNVEV (reference sequence). The length of the CDR3 is 13 residues. Trimming at V came to 5 bases and at J to 13 bases, leaving 12 bases not matched to a gene. As DNA, the CDR3 is TGTGCCAGCAGTCGCGAAGCGGGACAGGGTTTTTACTTC. Its protein is CASSREAGQGFYF.

The chain combines TRBV7-8 with TRBJ1-5; D remains unclear. The CDR3 length is 13 residues. CDR1 and CDR2 (germline): SGHVS, FQNEAQ. V was shortened by 4 bases and J by 5 bases, with 9 bases between the two germline ends. CDR3: CASSSEKHQPQHF. The CDR3 DNA follows: TGTGCCAGCAGCTCCGAAAAACATCAGCCCCAGCATTTT.

This clonotype was counted ten times or more. The chain joins TRBV6-5 to TRBJ2-1; 9 positions match TRBD1. CDR3 length equals 13 residues. The ends lost 6 bases at V and 14 bases at J; junction bases unmatched: 11. Germline CDR1 is MNHEY and CDR2 is SVGAGI. The chain's CDR3 is CASSLKPQGAKFF. CDR3 coding DNA: TGTGCCAGCAGCCTAAAGCCACAGGGGGCAAAGTTCTTC.

Ten or more counts support this clonotype. The chain carries TRBV25-1 and TRBJ2-7, with 10 bases that match TRBD1. V lost 2 bases and J lost 4; bases outside the gene matches: 2. CDR1 MGHDK and CDR2 SYGVNS come from the germline V gene. This CDR3 is built from 14 residues. Here the CDR3 reads CASSELDRGYEQYF. The CDR3 DNA is TGTGCCAGCAGTGAACTGGACAGGGGGTACGAGCAGTACTTC.

The chain combines TRBV12-3 or TRBV12-4 with TRBJ2-7, with D tentatively TRBD1 (5 bases). CDR3 length: 13 residues. V was shortened by 1 base and J by 4 bases, with 8 bases between the two germline ends. In DNA, the CDR3 is TGTGCCAGCAGTTTAGACAGGAGATACGAGCAGTACGTC. The encoded protein is CASSLDRRYEQYV.

The chain joins TRBV12-3 or TRBV12-4 to TRBJ1-5; D uncertain. Trimming took 4 bases from V and 8 from J, leaving 9 bases between them. The CDR3 totals 12 residues. The CDR3 nucleotides are TGTGCCAGCAGTTCCGGTCGGGAGCCCCAGCATTTT. It is translated as CASSSGREPQHF.

The chain has TRBV5-1 and TRBJ2-1; TRBD2 agrees at 8 bases. Germline loops: CDR1 SGHRS, CDR2 YFSETQ. The trim removed 4 bases at V and 3 bases at J, leaving 9 bases unmatched. The CDR3 is 16 amino acids. CDR3 protein: CASSPDDGGGYNEQFF. CDR3 DNA sequence: TGCGCCAGCAGCCCGGACGACGGGGGGGGCTACAATGAGCAGTTCTTC.